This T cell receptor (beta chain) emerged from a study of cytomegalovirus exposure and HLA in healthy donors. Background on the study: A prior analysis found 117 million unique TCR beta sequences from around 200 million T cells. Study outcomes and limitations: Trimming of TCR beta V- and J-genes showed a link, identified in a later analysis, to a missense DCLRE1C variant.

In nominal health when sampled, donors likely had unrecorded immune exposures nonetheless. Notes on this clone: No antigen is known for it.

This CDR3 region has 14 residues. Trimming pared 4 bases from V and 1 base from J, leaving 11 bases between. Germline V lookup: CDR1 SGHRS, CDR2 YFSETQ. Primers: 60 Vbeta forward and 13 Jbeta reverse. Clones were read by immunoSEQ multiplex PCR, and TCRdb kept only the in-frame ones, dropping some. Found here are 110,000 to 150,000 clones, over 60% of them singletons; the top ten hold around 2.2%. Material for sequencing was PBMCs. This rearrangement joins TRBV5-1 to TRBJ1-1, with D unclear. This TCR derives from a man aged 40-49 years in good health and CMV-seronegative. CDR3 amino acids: CASSPGAGNTEAFF. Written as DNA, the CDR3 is TGCGCCAGCAGCCCCGGCGCAGGGAACACTGAAGCTTTCTTT.